These 7 T cell receptor beta chains originate from one sample sequenced in a study of CXCR3-negative and CXCR3-positive naive CD8 T cells. Whole-study findings and limits: More hydrophobic TRB CDR3s were found in CXCR3-positive naive cells than in CXCR3-negative naive cells.

Their antigens remain unidentified. The study made its TRB cDNA libraries by 5' RACE, adding UMI labels. TCRdb reprocessed the 5' RACE reads, with one entry per CDR3 protein and no DNA. The data include about 89,000 distinct CDR3 sequences; the top ten clones carry 0.53%. Sequencing was performed on naive CXCR3+ CD8+ T cells from blood. Stated subset: CD45RO-CCR7+CD27+CD95- naive CD8+ T cells expressing CXCR3 (TNR3+). The receptors originated from a human donor in good health. Some clones in this sample may be carry-over from other donors' samples.

This chain uses TRBV7-9 with TRBJ2-3; the TRBD2 assignment by TCRdb is unverifiable without DNA. CDR1 and CDR2 (germline): SEHNR, FQNEAQ (reference sequence). The CDR3 spans 18 residues. The CDR3 loop reads CASSTNRLAGDITDTQYF.

The CDR3 protein is CASSFLRGWTYEQYF. This chain connects TRBV7-6 to TRBJ2-7; lacking DNA, the TRBD1 call made by TCRdb goes unchecked. Germline V lookup: CDR1 SGHVS, CDR2 FNYEAQ. This CDR3 region has 15 residues.

The chain recombines TRBV7-6 with TRBJ2-3; there is no DNA to check the TCRdb D call of TRBD2. CDR3 length: 15 amino acids. Germline V gene lookup returns CDR1 SGHVS and CDR2 FNYEAQ. This CDR3 is CASSPAAGVLDTQYF.

This chain uses TRBV10-3 with TRBJ2-5; no DNA is available, so the TRBD1 call from TCRdb remains unchecked. The CDR3 consists of 16 residues. CDR1 ENHRY and CDR2 SYGVKD come from the germline V gene. The chain's CDR3 is CAISERREQGRETQYF.

The J gene is TRBJ2-5, the V gene TRBV28; TCRdb indicates TRBD1, and absent DNA this call remains unverified. In germline, CDR1 is MDHEN, CDR2 SYDVKM. The CDR3 runs 15 residues. CDR3 sequence reads: CASSSMDRIQETQYF.

The chain links TRBV5-1 to TRBJ2-7; TCRdb lists TRBD2, though no DNA is available to test this call. From germline, CDR1 is SGHRS and CDR2 YFSETQ. The CDR3 extends over 14 amino acids. The CDR3 spells CASSPGGMRDEQYF.

The genes are TRBV4-1 and TRBJ2-1; TCRdb returns TRBD2, unconfirmable since there is no DNA. The CDR3 contains 14 residues. Germline V gene sequence: CDR1 MGHRA, CDR2 YSYEKL. The CDR3 sequence: CASSHPGALNEQFF.